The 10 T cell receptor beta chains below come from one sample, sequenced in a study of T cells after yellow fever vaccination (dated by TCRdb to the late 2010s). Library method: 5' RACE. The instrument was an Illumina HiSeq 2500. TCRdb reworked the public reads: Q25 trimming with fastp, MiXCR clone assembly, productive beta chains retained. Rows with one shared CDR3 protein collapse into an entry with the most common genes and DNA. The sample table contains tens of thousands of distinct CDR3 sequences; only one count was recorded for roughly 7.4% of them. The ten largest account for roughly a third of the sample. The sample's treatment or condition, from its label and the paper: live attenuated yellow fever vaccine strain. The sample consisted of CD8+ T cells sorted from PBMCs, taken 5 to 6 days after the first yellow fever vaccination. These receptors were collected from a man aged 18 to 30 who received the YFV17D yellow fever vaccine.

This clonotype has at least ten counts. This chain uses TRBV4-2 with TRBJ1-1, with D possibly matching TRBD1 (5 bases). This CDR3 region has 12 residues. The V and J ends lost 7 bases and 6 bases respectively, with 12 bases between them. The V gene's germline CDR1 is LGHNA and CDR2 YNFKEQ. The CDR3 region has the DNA TGTGCCAGCACCGACTGGGGGGCTGAAGCTTTCTTT. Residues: CASTDWGAEAFF.

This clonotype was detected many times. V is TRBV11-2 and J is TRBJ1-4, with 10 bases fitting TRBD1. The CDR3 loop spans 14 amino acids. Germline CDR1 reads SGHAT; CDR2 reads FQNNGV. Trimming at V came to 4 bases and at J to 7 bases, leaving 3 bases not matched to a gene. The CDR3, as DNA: TGTGCCAGCAGCTCCGGGACAGGGGTTGAAAAACTGTTTTTT. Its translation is CASSSGTGVEKLFF.

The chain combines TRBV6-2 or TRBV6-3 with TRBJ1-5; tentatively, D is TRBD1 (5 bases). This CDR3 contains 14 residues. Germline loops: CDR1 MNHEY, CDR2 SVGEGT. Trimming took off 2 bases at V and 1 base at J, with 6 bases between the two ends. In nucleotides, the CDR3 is TGTGCCAGCAGTTACCGGGACAGCAATCAGCCCCAGCATTTT. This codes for CASSYRDSNQPQHF.

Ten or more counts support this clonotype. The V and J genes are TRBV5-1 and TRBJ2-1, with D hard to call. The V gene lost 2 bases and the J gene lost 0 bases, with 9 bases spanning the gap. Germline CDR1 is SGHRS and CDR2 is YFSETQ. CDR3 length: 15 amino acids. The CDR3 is CASSLVQNSYNEQFF. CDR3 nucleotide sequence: TGCGCCAGCAGCTTAGTACAAAACTCCTACAATGAGCAGTTCTTC.

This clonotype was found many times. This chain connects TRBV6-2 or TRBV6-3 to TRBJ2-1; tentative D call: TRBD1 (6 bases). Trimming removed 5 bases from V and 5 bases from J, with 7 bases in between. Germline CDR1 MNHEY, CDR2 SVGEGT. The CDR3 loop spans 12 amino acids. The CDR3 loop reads CASSTGNNEQFF. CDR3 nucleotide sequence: TGTGCCAGCAGTACAGGGAACAATGAGCAGTTCTTC.

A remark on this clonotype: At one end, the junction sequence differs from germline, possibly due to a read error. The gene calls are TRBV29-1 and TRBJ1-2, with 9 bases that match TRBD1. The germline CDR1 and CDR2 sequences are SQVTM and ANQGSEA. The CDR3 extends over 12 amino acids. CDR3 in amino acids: CSGSQGAYRYTF. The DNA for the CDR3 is TGCAGCGGATCACAGGGGGCCTATCGCTACACCTTC.

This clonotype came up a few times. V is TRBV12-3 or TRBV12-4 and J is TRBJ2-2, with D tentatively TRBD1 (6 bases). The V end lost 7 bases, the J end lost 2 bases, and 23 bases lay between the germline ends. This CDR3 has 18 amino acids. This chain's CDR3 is CASITMDAGRGNTGELFF. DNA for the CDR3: TGTGCCAGCATTACGATGGACGCTGGCAGGGGTAACACCGGGGAGCTGTTTTTT.

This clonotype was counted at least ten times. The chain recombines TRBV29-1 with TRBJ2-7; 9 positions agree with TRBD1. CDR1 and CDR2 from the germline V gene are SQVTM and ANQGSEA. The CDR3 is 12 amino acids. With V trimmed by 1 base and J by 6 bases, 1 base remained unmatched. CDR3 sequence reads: CSVEGTGAEQYF. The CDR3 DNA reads TGCAGCGTTGAAGGGACAGGGGCCGAGCAGTACTTC.

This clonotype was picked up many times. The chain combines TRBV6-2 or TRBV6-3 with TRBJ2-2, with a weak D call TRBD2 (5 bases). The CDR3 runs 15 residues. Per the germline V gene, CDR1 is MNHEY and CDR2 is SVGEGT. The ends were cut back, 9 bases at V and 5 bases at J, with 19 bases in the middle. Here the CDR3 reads CASSRVRALTGELFF. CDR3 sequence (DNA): TGTGCCAGTAGCCGTGTGAGGGCCTTAACCGGGGAGCTGTTTTTT.

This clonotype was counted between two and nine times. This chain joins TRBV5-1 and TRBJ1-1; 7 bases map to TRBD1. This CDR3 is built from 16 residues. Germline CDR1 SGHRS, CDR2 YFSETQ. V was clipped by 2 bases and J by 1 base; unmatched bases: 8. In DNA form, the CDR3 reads TGCGCCAGCAGCTTCAGGGGACAGTCACCGAACACTGAAGCTTTCTTT. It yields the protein CASSFRGQSPNTEAFF.